Listed here is a single T cell receptor beta chain. Trimming cost V 4 bases and J 2 bases, with 9 bases left between them. The length of the CDR3 is 13 residues. Germline CDR1 and CDR2: SGHDT and YYEEEE. The data were taken from a study of PD-L1 blockade in urothelial cancer. Study information: Patients had been given 0 to 3 earlier chemotherapy regimens.

Repertoires were generated with immunoSEQ multiplex PCR, while TCRdb's copy carries only in-frame clones and drops some. The data contain about 45,000 clones, 88% of them seen just once; the ten biggest clones take up 3.5% to 5%. The chain employs TRBV5-6 and TRBJ1-2; D gene uncertain. The clonotype comes from a man aged 80 or over with urothelial cancer. The sample in question was PBMCs, obtained around atezolizumab (anti-PD-L1) treatment. CDR3 DNA: TGTGCCAGCAGCCACAACCAAAACTATGGCTACACCTTC. Protein: CASSHNQNYGYTF. Full variable domain (remainder filled in from reference TRBV5-6 and TRBJ1-2): DAGVTQSPTHLIKTRGQQVTLRCSPKSGHDTVSWYQQALGQGPQFIFQYYEEEERQRGNFPDRFSGHQFPNYSSELNVNALLLGDSALYLCASSHNQNYGYTFGSGTRLTVV.